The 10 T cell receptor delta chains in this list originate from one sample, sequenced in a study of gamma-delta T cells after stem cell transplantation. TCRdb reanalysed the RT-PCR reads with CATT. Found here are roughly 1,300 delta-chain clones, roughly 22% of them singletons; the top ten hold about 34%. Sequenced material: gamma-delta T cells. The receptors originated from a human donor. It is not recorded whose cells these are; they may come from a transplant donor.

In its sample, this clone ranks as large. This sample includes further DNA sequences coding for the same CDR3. The chain's CDR3 is CACVLLGDAADKLIF. CDR3 bases: TGTGCCTGTGTCCTACTGGGGGATGCGGCCGATAAACTCATCTTT. The genes are TRDV2 and TRDJ1, with 10 nucleotides matching TRDD3. The V and J ends lost 5 bases and 3 bases, in that order; junction bases with no gene match: 8. The CDR3 contains 15 residues. Germline assignment: CDR1 GEAIGNYY and CDR2 EKD.

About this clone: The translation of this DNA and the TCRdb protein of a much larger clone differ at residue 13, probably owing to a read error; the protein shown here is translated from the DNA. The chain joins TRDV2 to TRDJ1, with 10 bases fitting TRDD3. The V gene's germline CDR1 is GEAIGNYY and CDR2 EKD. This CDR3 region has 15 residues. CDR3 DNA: TGTGCCTGTGTCCTACTGGGGGATGCGGCCGATAAATTCATCTTT. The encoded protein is CACVLLGDAADKFIF.

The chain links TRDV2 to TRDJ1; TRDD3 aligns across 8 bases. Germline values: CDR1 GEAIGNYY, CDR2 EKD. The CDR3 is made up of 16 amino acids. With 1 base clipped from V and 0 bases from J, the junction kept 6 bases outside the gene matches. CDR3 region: CACDTSWGKNTDKLIF. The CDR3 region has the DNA TGTGCCTGTGACACTAGCTGGGGGAAAAACACCGATAAACTCATCTTT.

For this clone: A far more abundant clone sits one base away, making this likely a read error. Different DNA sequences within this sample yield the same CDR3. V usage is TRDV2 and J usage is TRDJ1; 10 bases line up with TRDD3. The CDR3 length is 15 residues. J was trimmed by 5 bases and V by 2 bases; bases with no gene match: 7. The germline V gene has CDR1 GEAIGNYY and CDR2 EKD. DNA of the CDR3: TGTGCCTGTGACAGACTGGGGGATTCCACTGATAAACTCATCTTT. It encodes CACDRLGDSTDKLIF.

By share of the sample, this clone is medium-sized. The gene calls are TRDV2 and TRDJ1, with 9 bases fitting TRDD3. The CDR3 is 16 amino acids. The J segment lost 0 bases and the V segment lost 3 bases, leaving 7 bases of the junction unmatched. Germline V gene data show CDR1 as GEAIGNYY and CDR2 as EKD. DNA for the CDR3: TGTGCCTGTGACGTACTGGGGGACAAGTACACCGATAAACTCATCTTT. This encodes CACDVLGDKYTDKLIF.

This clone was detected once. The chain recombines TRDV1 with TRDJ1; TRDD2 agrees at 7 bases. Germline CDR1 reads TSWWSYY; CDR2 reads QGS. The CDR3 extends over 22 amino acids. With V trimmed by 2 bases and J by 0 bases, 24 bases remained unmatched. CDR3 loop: CALGEGFLRGRHRPLYTDKLIF. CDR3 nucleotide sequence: TGTGCTCTTGGGGAAGGGTTCCTACGTGGCCGCCACCGTCCCTTGTACACCGATAAACTCATCTTT.

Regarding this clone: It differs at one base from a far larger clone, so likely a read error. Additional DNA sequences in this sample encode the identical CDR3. The CDR3 loop is CALGPPLAQIGTGGYTDKLIF. CDR3 nucleotides: TGTGCTCTTGGGCCCCCTTTGGCCCAAATTGGTACTGGGGGATACACCGATAAACTCATCTTC. This chain connects TRDV1 to TRDJ1; 12 nucleotides match TRDD3. Germline CDR1 is TSWWSYY and CDR2 is QGS. This CDR3 contains 21 residues.

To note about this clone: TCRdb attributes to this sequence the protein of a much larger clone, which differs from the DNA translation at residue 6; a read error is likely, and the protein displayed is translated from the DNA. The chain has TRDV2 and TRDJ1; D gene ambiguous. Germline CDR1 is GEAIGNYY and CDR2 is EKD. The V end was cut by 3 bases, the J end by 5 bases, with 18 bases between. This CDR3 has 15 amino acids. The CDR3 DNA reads TGTGCCTGTGACCCCGCGGGGCTACACAATGATAAACTCATCTTT. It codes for CACDPAGLHNDKLIF.

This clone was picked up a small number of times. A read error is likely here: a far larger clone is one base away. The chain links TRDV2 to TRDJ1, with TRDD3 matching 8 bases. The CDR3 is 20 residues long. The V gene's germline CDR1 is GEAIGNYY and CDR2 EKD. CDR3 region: CACDTIRTGGPLHDTDKPIF. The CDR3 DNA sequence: TGTGCCTGTGACACAATCCGTACTGGGGGTCCCCTACATGACACCGATAAACCCATCTTT.

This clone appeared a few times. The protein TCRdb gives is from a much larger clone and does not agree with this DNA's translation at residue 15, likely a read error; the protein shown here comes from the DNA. CDR3 coding DNA: TGTGCCTGTGACACGATCGAACCGGGGGATACGGGAGGGACCGGTAAACTCATCTTT. It encodes CACDTIEPGDTGGTGKLIF. The chain joins TRDV2 to TRDJ1; 10 bases match TRDD3. CDR1 is GEAIGNYY, CDR2 EKD, per germline. This CDR3 is built from 19 residues.